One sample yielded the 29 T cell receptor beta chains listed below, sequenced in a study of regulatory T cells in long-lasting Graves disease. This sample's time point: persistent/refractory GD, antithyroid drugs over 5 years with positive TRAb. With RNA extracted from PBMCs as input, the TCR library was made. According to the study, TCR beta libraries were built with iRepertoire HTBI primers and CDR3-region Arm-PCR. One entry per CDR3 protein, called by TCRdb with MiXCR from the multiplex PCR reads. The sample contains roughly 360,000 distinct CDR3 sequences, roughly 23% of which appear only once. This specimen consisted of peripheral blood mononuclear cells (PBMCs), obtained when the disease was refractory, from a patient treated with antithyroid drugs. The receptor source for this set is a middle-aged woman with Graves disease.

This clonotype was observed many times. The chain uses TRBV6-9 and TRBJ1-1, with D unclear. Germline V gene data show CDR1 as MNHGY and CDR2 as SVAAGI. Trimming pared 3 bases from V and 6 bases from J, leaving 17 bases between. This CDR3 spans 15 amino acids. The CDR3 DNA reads TGTGCCAGCAGTTACCGTGGGGTGTCGGAGTCTGAAGCTTTCTTT. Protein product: CASSYRGVSESEAFF.

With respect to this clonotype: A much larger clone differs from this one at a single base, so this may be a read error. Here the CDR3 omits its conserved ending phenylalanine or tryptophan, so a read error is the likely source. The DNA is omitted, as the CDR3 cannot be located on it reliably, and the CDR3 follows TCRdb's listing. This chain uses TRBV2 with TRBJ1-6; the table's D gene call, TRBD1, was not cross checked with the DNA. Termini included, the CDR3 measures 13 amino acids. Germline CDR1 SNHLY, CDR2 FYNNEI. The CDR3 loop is CASIPRDGLRQGI.

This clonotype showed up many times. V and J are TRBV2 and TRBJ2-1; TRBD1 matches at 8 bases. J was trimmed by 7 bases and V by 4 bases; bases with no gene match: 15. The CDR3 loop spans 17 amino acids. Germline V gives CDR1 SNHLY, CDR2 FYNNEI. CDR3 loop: CASSGQGRVGGLNEQFF. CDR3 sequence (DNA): TGTGCCAGCAGTGGACAGGGGCGCGTTGGGGGCTTGAATGAGCAGTTCTTC.

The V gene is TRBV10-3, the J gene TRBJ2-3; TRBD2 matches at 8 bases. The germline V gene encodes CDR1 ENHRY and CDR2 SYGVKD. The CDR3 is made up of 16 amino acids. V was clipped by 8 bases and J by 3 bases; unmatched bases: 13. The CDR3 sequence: CAIAPVGSGSTDTQYF. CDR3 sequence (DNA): TGTGCCATCGCTCCCGTCGGAAGCGGGAGTACAGATACGCAGTATTTT.

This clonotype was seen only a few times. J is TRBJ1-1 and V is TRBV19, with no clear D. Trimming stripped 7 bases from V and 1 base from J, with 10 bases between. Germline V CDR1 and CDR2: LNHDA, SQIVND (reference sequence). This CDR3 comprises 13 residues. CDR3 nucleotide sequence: TGTGCCAGTACCCTTGGGAAGAACACTGAAGCTTTCTTT. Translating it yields CASTLGKNTEAFF.

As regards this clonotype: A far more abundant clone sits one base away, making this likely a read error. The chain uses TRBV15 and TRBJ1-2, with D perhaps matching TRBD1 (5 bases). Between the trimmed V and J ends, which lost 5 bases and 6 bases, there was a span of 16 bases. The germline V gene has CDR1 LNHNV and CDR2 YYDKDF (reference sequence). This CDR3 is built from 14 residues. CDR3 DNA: TGTGCCACCAGCCCGGGGGGGAATGTGAATGGCTACACCTTC. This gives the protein CATSPGGNVNGYTF. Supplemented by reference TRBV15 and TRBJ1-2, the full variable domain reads DAMVIQNPRYQVTQFGKPVTLSCSQTLNHNVMYWYQQKSSQAPKLLFHYYDKDFNNEADTPDNFQSRRPNTSFCFLDIRSPGLGDTAMYLCATSPGGNVNGYTFGSGTRLTVV.

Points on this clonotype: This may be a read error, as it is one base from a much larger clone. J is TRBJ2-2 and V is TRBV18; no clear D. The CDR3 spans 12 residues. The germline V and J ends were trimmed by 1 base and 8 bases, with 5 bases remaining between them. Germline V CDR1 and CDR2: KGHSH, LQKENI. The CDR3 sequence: CASSPQDGELFF. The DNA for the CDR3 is TGTGCCAGCTCACCACAGGATGGGGAGCTGTTTTTT. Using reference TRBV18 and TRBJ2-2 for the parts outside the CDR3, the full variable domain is NAGVMQNPRHLVRRRGQEARLRCSPMKGHSHVYWYRQLPEEGLKFMVYLQKENIIDESGMPKERFSAEFPKEGPSILRIQQVVRGDSAAYFCASSPQDGELFFGEGSRLTVL.

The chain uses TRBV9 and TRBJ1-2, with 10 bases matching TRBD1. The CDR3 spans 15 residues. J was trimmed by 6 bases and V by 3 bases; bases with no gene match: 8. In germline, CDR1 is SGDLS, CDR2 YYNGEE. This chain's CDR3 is CASSATGTGVDGYTF. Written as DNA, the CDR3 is TGTGCCAGCAGCGCTACCGGGACAGGGGTGGATGGCTACACCTTC.

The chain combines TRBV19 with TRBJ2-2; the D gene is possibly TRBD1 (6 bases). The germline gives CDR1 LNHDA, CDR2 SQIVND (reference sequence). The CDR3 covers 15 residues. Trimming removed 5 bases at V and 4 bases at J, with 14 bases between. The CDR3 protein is CASSRQERGTGELFF. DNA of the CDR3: TGTGCCAGTAGTCGACAGGAACGGGGCACCGGGGAGCTGTTTTTT.

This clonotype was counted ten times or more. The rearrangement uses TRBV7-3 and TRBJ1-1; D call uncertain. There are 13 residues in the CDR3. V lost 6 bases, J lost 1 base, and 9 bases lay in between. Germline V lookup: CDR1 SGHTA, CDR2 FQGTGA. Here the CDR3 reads CASSRYRNTEAFF. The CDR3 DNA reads TGTGCCAGCAGTCGTTACAGGAACACTGAAGCTTTCTTT.

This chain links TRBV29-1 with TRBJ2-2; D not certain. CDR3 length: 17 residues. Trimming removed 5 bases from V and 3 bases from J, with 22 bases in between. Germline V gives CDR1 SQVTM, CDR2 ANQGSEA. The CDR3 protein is CSVPGPARGPDTGELFF. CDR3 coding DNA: TGCAGCGTTCCCGGCCCGGCGCGAGGTCCGGACACCGGGGAGCTGTTTTTT.

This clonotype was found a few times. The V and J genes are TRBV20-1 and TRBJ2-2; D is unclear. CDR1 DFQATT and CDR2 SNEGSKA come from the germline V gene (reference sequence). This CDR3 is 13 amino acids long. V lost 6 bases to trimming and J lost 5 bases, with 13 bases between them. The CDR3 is CSAIREITGELFF. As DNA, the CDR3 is TGCAGTGCCATCCGAGAGATTACCGGGGAGCTGTTTTTT.

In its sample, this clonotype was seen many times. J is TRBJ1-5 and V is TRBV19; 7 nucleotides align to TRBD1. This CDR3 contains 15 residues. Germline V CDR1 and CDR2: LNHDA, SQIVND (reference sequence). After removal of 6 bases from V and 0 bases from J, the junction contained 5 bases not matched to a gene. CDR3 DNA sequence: TGTGCCAGTAGCACGACAGGGAATAGCAATCAGCCCCAGCATTTT. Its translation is CASSTTGNSNQPQHF.

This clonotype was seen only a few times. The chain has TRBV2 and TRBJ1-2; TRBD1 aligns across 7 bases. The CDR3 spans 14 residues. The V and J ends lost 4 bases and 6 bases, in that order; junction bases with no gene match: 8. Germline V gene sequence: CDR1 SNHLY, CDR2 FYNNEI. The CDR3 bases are TGTGCCAGCAGTGGCTGGGACAGCCCTGATGGCTACACCTTC. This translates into CASSGWDSPDGYTF. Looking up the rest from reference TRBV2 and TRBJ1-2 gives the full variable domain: EPEVTQTPSHQVTQMGQEVILRCVPISNHLYFYWYRQILGQKVEFLVSFYNNEISEKSEIFDDQFSVERPDGSNFTLKIRSTKLEDSAMYFCASSGWDSPDGYTFGSGTRLTVV.

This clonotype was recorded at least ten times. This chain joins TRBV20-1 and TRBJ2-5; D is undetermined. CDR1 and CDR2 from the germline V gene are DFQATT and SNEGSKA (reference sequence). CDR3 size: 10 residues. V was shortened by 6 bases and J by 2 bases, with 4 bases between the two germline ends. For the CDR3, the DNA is TGCAGTGCGCAGCAAGAGACCCAGTACTTC. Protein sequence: CSAQQETQYF.

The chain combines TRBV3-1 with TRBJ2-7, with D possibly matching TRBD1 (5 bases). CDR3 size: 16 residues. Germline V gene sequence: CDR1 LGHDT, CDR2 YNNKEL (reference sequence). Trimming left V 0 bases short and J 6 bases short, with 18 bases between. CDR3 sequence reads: CASSQDQWGPEGEQYF. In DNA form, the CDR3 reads TGTGCCAGCAGCCAAGATCAATGGGGCCCCGAAGGCGAGCAGTACTTC.

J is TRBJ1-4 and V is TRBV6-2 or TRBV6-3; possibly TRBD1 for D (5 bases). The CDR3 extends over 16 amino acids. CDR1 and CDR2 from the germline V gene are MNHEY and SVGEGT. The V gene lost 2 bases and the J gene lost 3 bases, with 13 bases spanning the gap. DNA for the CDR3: TGTGCCAGCAGTTACAGGGGAAACACGGCTAATGAAAAACTGTTTTTT. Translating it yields CASSYRGNTANEKLFF.

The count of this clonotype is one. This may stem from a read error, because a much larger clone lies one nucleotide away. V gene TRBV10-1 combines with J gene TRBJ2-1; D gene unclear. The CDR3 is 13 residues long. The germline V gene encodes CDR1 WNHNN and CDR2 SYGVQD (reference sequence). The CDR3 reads CASSEGRDNGQFF. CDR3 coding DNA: TGCGCCAGCAGTGAGGGCCGAGACAATGGGCAGTTCTTC.

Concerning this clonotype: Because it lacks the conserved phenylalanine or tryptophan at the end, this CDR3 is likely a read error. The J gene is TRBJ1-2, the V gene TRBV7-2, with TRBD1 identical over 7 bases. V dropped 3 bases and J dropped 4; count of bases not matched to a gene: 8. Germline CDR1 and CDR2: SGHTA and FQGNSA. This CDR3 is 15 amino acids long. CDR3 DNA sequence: TGTGCCAGCAGCTTCCCGGGACAGCCGTCCTATGGCTACACCTCC. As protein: CASSFPGQPSYGYTS.

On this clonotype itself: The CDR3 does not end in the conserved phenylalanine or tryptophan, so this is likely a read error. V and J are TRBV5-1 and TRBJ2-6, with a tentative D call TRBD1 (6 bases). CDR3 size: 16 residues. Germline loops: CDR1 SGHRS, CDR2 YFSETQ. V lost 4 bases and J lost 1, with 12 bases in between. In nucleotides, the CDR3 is TGCGCCAGCAGCATACCACAGGGTTCTGGGGCCAACGTCCTGACTCTC. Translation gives CASSIPQGSGANVLTL.

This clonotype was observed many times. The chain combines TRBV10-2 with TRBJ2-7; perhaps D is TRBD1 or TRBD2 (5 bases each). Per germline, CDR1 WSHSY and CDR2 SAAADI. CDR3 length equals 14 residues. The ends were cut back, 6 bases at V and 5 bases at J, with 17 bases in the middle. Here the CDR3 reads CASRGPTGRNEQYF. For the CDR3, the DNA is TGCGCCAGCAGGGGGCCGACGGGGCGCAACGAGCAGTACTTC.

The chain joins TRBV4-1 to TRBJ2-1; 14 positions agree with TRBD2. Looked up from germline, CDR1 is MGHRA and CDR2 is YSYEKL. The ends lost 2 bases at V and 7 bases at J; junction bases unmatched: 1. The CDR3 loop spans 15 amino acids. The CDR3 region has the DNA TGCGCCAGCAGCCAAAGGACTAGCGGGAGGAATGAGCAGTTCTTC. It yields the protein CASSQRTSGRNEQFF.

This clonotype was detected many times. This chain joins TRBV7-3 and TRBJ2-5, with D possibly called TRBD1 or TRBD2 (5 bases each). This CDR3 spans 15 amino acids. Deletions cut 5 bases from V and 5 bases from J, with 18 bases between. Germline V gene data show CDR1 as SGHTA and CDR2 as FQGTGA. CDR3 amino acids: CASSPNRDRGETQYF. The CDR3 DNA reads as TGTGCCAGCAGCCCAAACCGGGACCGAGGGGAGACCCAGTACTTC.

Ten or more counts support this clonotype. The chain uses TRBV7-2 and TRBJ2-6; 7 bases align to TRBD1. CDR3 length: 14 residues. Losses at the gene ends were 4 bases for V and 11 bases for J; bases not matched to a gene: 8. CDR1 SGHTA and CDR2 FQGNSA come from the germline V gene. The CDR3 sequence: CASSSLQGWHVLTF. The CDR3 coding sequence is TGTGCCAGCAGCTCACTACAGGGGTGGCACGTCCTGACTTTC.

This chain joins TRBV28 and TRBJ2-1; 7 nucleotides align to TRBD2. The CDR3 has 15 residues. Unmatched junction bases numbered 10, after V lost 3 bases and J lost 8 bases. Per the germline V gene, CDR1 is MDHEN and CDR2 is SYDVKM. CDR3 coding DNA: TGTGCCAGCAGTTTGGCTTCTAGCGGAGGGGATGAGCAGTTCTTC. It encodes CASSLASSGGDEQFF.

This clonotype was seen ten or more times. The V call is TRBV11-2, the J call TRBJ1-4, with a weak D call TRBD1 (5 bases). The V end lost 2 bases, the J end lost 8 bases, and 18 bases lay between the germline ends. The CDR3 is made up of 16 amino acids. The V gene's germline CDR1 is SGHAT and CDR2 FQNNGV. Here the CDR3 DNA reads TGTGCCAGCAGCTTATTACGGGGCGTGTCGGGAGAAAAACTGTTTTTT. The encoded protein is CASSLLRGVSGEKLFF.

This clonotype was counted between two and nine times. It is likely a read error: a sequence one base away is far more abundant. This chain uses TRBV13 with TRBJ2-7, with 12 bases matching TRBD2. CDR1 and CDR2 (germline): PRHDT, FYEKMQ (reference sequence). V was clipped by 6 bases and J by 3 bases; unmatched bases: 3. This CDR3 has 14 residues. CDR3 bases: TGTGCCAGCAGTGGACTAGCGGGGTACTACGAGCAGTACTTC. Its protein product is CASSGLAGYYEQYF.

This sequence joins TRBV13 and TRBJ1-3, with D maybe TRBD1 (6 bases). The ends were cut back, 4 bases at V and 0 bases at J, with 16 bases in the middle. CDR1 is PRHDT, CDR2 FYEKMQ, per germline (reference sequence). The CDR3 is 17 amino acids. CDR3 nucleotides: TGTGCCAGCAGCTACCGAATGGGGGGACACTCTGGAAACACCATATATTTT. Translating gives CASSYRMGGHSGNTIYF.

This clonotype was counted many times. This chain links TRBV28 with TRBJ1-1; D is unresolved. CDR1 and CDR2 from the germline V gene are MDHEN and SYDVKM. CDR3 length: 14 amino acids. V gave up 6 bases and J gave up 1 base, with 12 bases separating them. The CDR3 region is CASSLGVGNTEAFF. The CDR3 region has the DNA TGTGCCAGCAGCTTAGGAGTGGGGAACACTGAAGCTTTCTTT.